Given below is one T cell receptor (beta chain) in context. The record originates from a study of blood T cell repertoires in COVID-19. At the level of the study: Sites in the United States, Italy and Spain provided acute and convalescent COVID-19 samples. T cells, B-cell-depleted T cells, or PBMCs provided the cDNA or gDNA that served as material.

The table came from immunoSEQ multiplex PCR; TCRdb's copy has only in-frame clones and leaves some out. This table has under 350,000 clones, around nine tenths appearing once. The V gene end was trimmed by 0 bases and the J gene end by 7 bases; junction bases not matched to a gene: 4. CDR1 and CDR2 (germline): SGDLS, YYNGEE. The CDR3 loop spans 14 amino acids. Cohorts were determined from participant-reported clinical history. Two negative PCRs, clearance, or symptom resolution had been documented for recovered Cohort 3 donors. This TCR was recovered from a woman aged 55-70 years who had recovered from COVID-19. This chain uses TRBV9 with TRBJ2-1; TRBD2 aligns across 7 bases. Source material: PBMCs or T cells enriched from blood (not recorded which). The CDR3 coding sequence is TGTGCCAGCAGCGTAGGGTGGGAGGGGAATGAGCAGTTCTTC. As protein: CASSVGWEGNEQFF.